The 2 T cell receptor beta chains in this list originate from one sample, sequenced in a study of blood T cell repertoires in COVID-19 (dated by TCRdb to between 2020 and 2021). The library was built by means of the immunoSEQ multiplex PCR assay. TCRdb obtained this table from immuneACCESS and retained in-frame rearrangements with V and J assigned. These tables miss some clones; where compared with another copy, unresolved V genes account for less than half of the shortfall, and the remainder is unexplained. Recorded for this sample are tens of thousands of clones; 75% to 85% of them occurred a single time. Of the sample, around 6.9% is held by the ten largest clones. Sequenced input: peripheral blood. These TCRs come from a man younger than 40 with COVID-19, enrolled during active disease.

The chain combines TRBV7-9 with TRBJ1-2, with TRBD1 as a possible D gene (5 bases). V was clipped by 4 bases and J by 5 bases, with 8 bases between them. The CDR3 runs 12 residues. In germline, CDR1 is SEHNR, CDR2 FQNEAQ (reference sequence). The CDR3 bases are TGTGCCAGCAGCTCGACAGAGTATGGCTACACCTTC. Translating gives CASSSTEYGYTF.

This chain connects TRBV6-5 to TRBJ2-7; D is possibly TRBD1 (5 bases). With 6 bases removed from V and 6 bases from J, the gap between germline ends came to 15 bases. CDR3 length: 13 residues. Germline-derived CDR1 and CDR2 are MNHEY and SVGAGI. CDR3 sequence (DNA): TGTGCCAGCAGCCGCGCAGTCCAGGGCGAGCAGTACTTC. Amino acids: CASSRAVQGEQYF.